This record looks at one TCR beta chain sequence and its context. The junction had 4 bases not matched to a gene; V was cut back by 4 bases and J by 4 bases. CDR3 length: 16 amino acids. The germline CDR1 and CDR2 sequences are LNHDA and SQIVND (reference sequence). Produced via immunoSEQ multiplex PCR; TCRdb's table is partial and in-frame only. This sample has roughly 120,000 clones, with approximately 81% found just once. The data originate from a study of blood T cell repertoires in COVID-19. This TCR was recovered from an elderly woman with acute or convalescent COVID-19. Sequencing was carried out using peripheral blood. The chain is built from TRBV19 and TRBJ2-3, with 14 bases identical to TRBD2. CDR3 DNA sequence: TGTGCCAGTAGTAGGGGGACTAGCGGGGGTCCAGATACGCAGTATTTT. Translated: CASSRGTSGGPDTQYF.